This T cell receptor (beta chain) emerged from a study of control samples from healthy donors and cancer patients. Here immunoSEQ multiplex PCR was the method, and the copy in TCRdb shows in-frame clones only, minus some. The repertoire holds roughly 120,000 clones, around 93% seen once, with 1.5% to 2% in the top ten. Germline V gene data show CDR1 as LNHDA and CDR2 as SQIVND (reference sequence). The CDR3 runs to 15 residues. Between the trimmed V and J ends, which lost 3 bases and 4 bases, there was a span of 15 bases. Specimen: PBMCs. The TCR was taken from a middle-aged man with head and neck cancer. The chain employs TRBV19 and TRBJ1-2; weak D call: TRBD1 (5 bases). The CDR3 sequence: CASSIRQMTSYGYTF. In DNA form, the CDR3 reads TGTGCCAGTAGTATCCGACAGATGACCTCCTATGGCTACACCTTC.